This T cell receptor beta chain was retrieved from a study of shared clonotypes between healthy human individuals. Some clones are missing from TCRdb's copy, which holds only in-frame ones; the method was immunoSEQ multiplex PCR. The sample holds around 2.5 million clones, over 85% seen once. V shed 5 bases and J shed 0 bases, with 8 bases lying between them. Germline assignment: CDR1 SGHVS and CDR2 FQNEAQ. The CDR3 length is 14 residues. Input material: naive CD4+ T cells from PBMCs. Subset noted: CD45RA+ positively selected. V and J are TRBV7-8 and TRBJ1-5; D possibly corresponds to TRBD1 (6 bases). The TCR sequence derives from a man aged 18 to 30 in good health. Some clones in this sample may be carry-over from other donors' samples. The DNA for the CDR3 is TGTGCCAGCAGCGCCAGGGGTAGCAATCAGCCCCAGCATTTT. The encoded protein is CASSARGSNQPQHF.